The 9 T cell receptor beta chains below all came from one sample that was sequenced in a study of T cell changes during pregnancy in multiple sclerosis. Sequencing used immunoSEQ multiplex PCR; TCRdb keeps in-frame clones, though not all of them. Of about 70,000 clones in the sample, 85% to 95% are singletons; the top ten hold over 2%. This sample comprised peripheral blood, obtained before pregnancy. The receptor set was obtained from a female donor with multiple sclerosis, enrolled in a pregnancy study.

The V and J genes are TRBV18 and TRBJ2-1; weak D call: TRBD1 (6 bases). Trimming stripped 3 bases from V and 0 bases from J, with 12 bases between. Germline assignment: CDR1 KGHSH and CDR2 LQKENI. CDR3 size: 16 residues. CDR3 loop: CASSPLTGISYNEQFF. The CDR3 region has the DNA TGTGCCAGCTCACCCCTTACAGGGATCTCCTACAATGAGCAGTTCTTC.

V usage is TRBV7-8 and J usage is TRBJ2-7, with D unresolved. The V and J ends lost 1 base and 1 base respectively, with 11 bases between them. This CDR3 has 15 residues. Looked up from germline, CDR1 is SGHVS and CDR2 is FQNEAQ. The CDR3 sequence: CASSLVSAVSYEQYF. Written as DNA, the CDR3 is TGTGCCAGCAGCTTAGTGTCGGCGGTATCCTACGAGCAGTACTTC.

J is TRBJ1-1 and V is TRBV25-1; maybe TRBD1 (6 bases). The germline V gene encodes CDR1 MGHDK and CDR2 SYGVNS. The CDR3 spans 14 residues. V shed 3 bases and J shed 4 bases, with 12 bases lying between them. CDR3 amino acids: CASSETGGRTEAFF. CDR3 coding DNA: TGTGCCAGCAGTGAGACGGGGGGGCGCACTGAAGCTTTCTTT.

The rearrangement uses TRBV19 and TRBJ1-2; weak D call: TRBD1 (6 bases). This CDR3 contains 15 residues. Germline loops: CDR1 LNHDA, CDR2 SQIVND (reference sequence). Trimming cost V 6 bases and J 3 bases, with 17 bases left between them. Here the CDR3 reads CASSINYRVDYGYTF. The CDR3 DNA sequence: TGTGCCAGTAGCATAAACTACAGGGTTGACTATGGCTACACCTTC.

V gene TRBV5-8 combines with J gene TRBJ2-5; 7 nucleotides line up with TRBD1. The CDR3 spans 13 residues. V trimming: 4 bases; J trimming: 4 bases; junction bases outside the gene matches: 4. The germline gives CDR1 SGHTS, CDR2 YDEGEE. In DNA, the CDR3 is TGTGCCAGCAGCCGACAGGGCGGAGAGACCCAGTACTTC. Protein product: CASSRQGGETQYF.

V is TRBV9 and J is TRBJ2-2, with 9 bases lining up with TRBD2. This CDR3 comprises 19 residues. V shed 4 bases and J 0 bases; nucleotides not matched to a gene: 13. Germline lookup yields CDR1 SGDLS and CDR2 YYNGEE. CDR3 sequence reads: CASSSGGSGRPTNTGELFF. CDR3 DNA: TGTGCCAGCAGCTCCGGGGGGAGCGGGAGGCCCACGAACACCGGGGAGCTGTTTTTT.

The chain recombines TRBV5-1 with TRBJ2-1; 8 nucleotides match TRBD1. From germline, CDR1 is SGHRS and CDR2 YFSETQ. CDR3 length: 14 amino acids. J lost 3 bases, V lost 4 bases, and 3 bases had no gene match. CDR3: CASSRGQVYNEQFF. The DNA of the CDR3 is TGCGCCAGCAGCCGGGGACAGGTCTACAATGAGCAGTTCTTC.

The chain has TRBV5-1 and TRBJ2-5; maybe TRBD2 (6 bases). V was cut by 5 bases and J by 4 bases, with 12 bases left in between. Germline V gene lookup returns CDR1 SGHRS and CDR2 YFSETQ. CDR3 size: 13 residues. CDR3: CASRGKEGETQYF. CDR3 DNA: TGCGCCAGCAGAGGGAAGGAGGGAGAGACCCAGTACTTC.

This chain links TRBV7-2 with TRBJ2-4; TRBD2 matches 12 bases. The V segment lost 0 bases and the J segment 1 base; nucleotides outside the gene matches: 4. The CDR3 extends over 18 amino acids. Germline V gene lookup returns CDR1 SGHTA and CDR2 FQGNSA. The CDR3 DNA reads as TGTGCCAGCAGCTTAGCGCAGACTAGCGGGAGTGCCAAAAACATTCAGTACTTC. It translates to CASSLAQTSGSAKNIQYF.